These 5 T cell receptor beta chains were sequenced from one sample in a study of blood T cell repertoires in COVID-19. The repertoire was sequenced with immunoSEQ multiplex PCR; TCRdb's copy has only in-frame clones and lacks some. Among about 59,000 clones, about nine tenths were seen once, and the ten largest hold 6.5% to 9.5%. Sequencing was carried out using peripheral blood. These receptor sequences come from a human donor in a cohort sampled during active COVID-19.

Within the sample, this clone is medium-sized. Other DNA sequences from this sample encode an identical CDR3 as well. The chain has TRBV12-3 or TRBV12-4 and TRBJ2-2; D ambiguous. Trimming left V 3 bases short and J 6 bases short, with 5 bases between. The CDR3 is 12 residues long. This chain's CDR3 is CASSFFPGELFF. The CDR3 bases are TGTGCCAGCAGTTTCTTCCCCGGGGAGCTGTTTTTT.

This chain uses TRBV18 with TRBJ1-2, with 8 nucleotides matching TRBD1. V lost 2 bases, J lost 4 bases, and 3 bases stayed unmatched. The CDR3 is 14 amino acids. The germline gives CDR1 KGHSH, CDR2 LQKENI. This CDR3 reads CASSPSTGAYGYTF. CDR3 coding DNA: TGTGCCAGCTCACCATCGACAGGGGCCTATGGCTACACCTTC.

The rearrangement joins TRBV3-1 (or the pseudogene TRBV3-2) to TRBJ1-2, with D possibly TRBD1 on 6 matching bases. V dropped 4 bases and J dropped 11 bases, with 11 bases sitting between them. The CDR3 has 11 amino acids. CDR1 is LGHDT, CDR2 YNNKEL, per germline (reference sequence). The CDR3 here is CASSRDTGYTF. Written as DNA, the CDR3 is TGTGCCAGCAGCCGGGACACCGGGTACACCTTC.

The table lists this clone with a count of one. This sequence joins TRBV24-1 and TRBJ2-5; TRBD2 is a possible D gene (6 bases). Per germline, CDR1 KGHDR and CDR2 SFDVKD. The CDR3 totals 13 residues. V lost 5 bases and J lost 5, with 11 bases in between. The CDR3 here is CATSGIGRETQYF. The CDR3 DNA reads TGTGCCACCAGTGGTATAGGGAGGGAGACCCAGTACTTC.

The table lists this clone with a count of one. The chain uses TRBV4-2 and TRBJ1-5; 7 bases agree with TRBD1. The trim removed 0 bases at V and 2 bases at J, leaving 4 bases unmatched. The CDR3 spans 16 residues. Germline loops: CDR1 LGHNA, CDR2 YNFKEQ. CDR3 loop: CASSQDTGEGNQPQHF. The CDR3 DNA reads TGTGCCAGCAGCCAAGATACAGGGGAGGGCAATCAGCCCCAGCATTTT.